The rows below give T cell receptor beta chains drawn from one sample of a study of shared clonotypes between healthy human individuals. Repertoires were generated with immunoSEQ multiplex PCR, while TCRdb's copy carries only in-frame clones and drops some. This sample has millions of clones, with more than 90% found just once. Sequences were obtained from naive CD4+ T cells sorted from blood. These receptors were obtained from a man aged 18 to 29 in good health. The conserved cysteine and the conserved F or W are not part of the CDR3 here. Each record gives: V gene, J gene, CDR3 protein.

TRBV4-1	TRBJ2-1	ASSQGQGTYNEQF
TRBV19	TRBJ2-2	ASIRGIGTASNTGELF
TRBV2	TRBJ1-2	ASTDATVFYGYT
TRBV7-3	TRBJ2-3	ASSSSGGSTQY
TRBV4-2	TRBJ1-6	ASSQGGRGKSPLH
TRBV5-1	TRBJ1-4	ASAWQSQGEKLF
TRBV19	TRBJ1-6	ASTGDRDSPLH
TRBV5-1	TRBJ2-2	ASSLPVGELF
TRBV29-1	TRBJ2-1	SVKGSTGGSEQF
TRBV29-1	TRBJ1-1	SVRRESTTEAF
TRBV5-1	TRBJ1-1	ASSLARGSATLMNTEAF
TRBV5-4	TRBJ2-7	ASSPPGGFEQY
TRBV19	TRBJ1-5	ASSIEGRFQH
TRBV10-3	TRBJ2-3	AISSPPGAGGWGTDTQY
TRBV28	TRBJ1-5	ASSSTSSNQPQH